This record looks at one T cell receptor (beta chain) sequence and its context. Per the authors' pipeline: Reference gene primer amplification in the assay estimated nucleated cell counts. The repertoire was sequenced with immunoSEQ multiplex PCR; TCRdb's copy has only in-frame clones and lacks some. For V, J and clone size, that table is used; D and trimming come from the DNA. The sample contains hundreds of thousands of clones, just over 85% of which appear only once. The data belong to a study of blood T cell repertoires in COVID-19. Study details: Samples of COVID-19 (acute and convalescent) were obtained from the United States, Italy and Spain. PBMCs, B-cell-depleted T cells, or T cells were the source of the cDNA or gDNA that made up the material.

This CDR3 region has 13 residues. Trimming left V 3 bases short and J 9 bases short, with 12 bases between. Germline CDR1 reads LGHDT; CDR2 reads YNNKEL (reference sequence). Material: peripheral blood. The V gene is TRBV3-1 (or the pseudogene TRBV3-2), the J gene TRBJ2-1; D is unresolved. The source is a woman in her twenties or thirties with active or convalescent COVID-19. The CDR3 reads CASSQDPASEQFF. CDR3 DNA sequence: TGTGCCAGCAGCCAGGATCCCGCTAGTGAGCAGTTCTTC.